The 13 T cell receptor beta chains below were found in one sample sequenced in a study of naive and memory T cell subsets. The beta constant-region primer was an equimolar mix of two oligonucleotides covering TRBC1 and TRBC2. Nested alpha and beta constant-region primers with the SP2 primer drove four PCR rounds on ligated cDNA. TCRdb passed the UMI-ligation and nested PCR reads through MiXCR, listing each CDR3 protein once. The sample carries approximately 17,000 distinct CDR3 sequences, roughly 8.7% recorded once. The source material was central memory CD8+ T cells from blood. These receptors originate from a human donor in good health.

This clonotype was seen at least ten times. The CDR3 nucleotides read TGCAGTGCTAATCTTCTCTACGGGACAGGGGGCGGCTACACCTTC. Its translation is CSANLLYGTGGGYTF. This chain joins TRBV20-1 and TRBJ1-2, with TRBD1 identical over 12 bases. V trimming: 4 bases; J trimming: 8 bases; junction bases outside the gene matches: 11. The CDR3 length is 15 residues. CDR1 DFQATT and CDR2 SNEGSKA come from the germline V gene (reference sequence).

This clonotype appeared a few times. The rearrangement uses TRBV5-4 and TRBJ2-2; 10 nucleotides match TRBD2. The trim removed 2 bases at V and 4 bases at J, leaving 17 bases unmatched. This CDR3 has 20 amino acids. Germline loops: CDR1 SGHNT, CDR2 YYREEE (reference sequence). CDR3 bases: TGTGCCAGCAGCTTTGGGCTAGCGGGAGCCCCTAACCCCCTCACCGGGGAGCTGTTTTTT. This encodes CASSFGLAGAPNPLTGELFF.

V gene TRBV28 combines with J gene TRBJ2-3; 13 bases are a match to TRBD2. This CDR3 is built from 19 residues. Germline CDR1 MDHEN, CDR2 SYDVKM. After removal of 3 bases from V and 3 bases from J, the junction contained 12 bases not matched to a gene. The CDR3 nucleotides are TGTGCCAGCAGTTTTCCTGGACTAGCGGGGGAAACGGGAACAGATACGCAGTATTTT. It codes for CASSFPGLAGETGTDTQYF. The full variable domain, in which reference TRBV28 and TRBJ2-3 provide the parts outside the CDR3, is DVKVTQSSRYLVKRTGEKVFLECVQDMDHENMFWYRQDPGLGLRLIYFSYDVKMKEKGDIPEGYSVSREKKERFSLILESASTNQTSMYLCASSFPGLAGETGTDTQYFGPGTRLTVL.

This clonotype was found many times. The rearrangement uses TRBV6-6 and TRBJ1-5; 7 bases align to TRBD1. Germline V lookup: CDR1 MNHNY, CDR2 SVGAGI (reference sequence). CDR3 size: 15 residues. The J segment lost 2 bases and the V segment lost 6 bases, leaving 7 bases of the junction unmatched. CDR3 region: CASSPGGEGNQPQHF. The CDR3 region has the DNA TGTGCCAGCAGCCCAGGGGGAGAAGGCAATCAGCCCCAGCATTTT.

This clonotype was picked up a small number of times. The gene calls are TRBV30 and TRBJ2-2; D might be TRBD1 (6 bases). V lost 4 bases to trimming and J lost 4 bases, with 10 bases between them. The CDR3 contains 13 residues. Looked up from germline, CDR1 is GTSNPN and CDR2 is SVGIG (reference sequence). The DNA for the CDR3 is TGTGCCTGGACTACAGGGATCACCGGGGAGCTGTTTTTT. Translated, it gives CAWTTGITGELFF.

The gene calls are TRBV28 and TRBJ2-3; 11 bases align to TRBD2. Germline V gene data show CDR1 as MDHEN and CDR2 as SYDVKM. The V and J ends lost 5 bases and 5 bases, in that order; junction bases with no gene match: 6. The CDR3 length is 15 residues. DNA of the CDR3: TGTGCCAGCAGTGTAGCGGGGGGGCCTGGAGATACGCAGTATTTT. It is translated as CASSVAGGPGDTQYF.

This clonotype was observed many times. This chain joins TRBV5-6 and TRBJ2-7; TRBD2 matches 8 bases. Looked up from germline, CDR1 is SGHDT and CDR2 is YYEEEE. J gave up 4 bases and V 0 bases, and 3 bases lay outside the gene matches. The CDR3 consists of 14 residues. This chain's CDR3 is CASSLEGTSYEQYF. As DNA, the CDR3 is TGTGCCAGCAGCTTGGAGGGGACTAGTTACGAGCAGTACTTC. The whole variable domain, filled in from reference TRBV5-6 and TRBJ2-7, reads DAGVTQSPTHLIKTRGQQVTLRCSPKSGHDTVSWYQQALGQGPQFIFQYYEEEERQRGNFPDRFSGHQFPNYSSELNVNALLLGDSALYLCASSLEGTSYEQYFGPGTRLTVT.

This sequence joins TRBV5-1 and TRBJ2-7; D not certain. Trimming removed 1 base at V and 3 bases at J, with 14 bases between. This CDR3 region has 15 residues. The germline V gene has CDR1 SGHRS and CDR2 YFSETQ. The CDR3 spells CASSLTSALGYEQYF. CDR3 DNA sequence: TGCGCCAGCAGCTTGACTTCAGCGCTCGGCTACGAGCAGTACTTC.

There are a few counts of this clonotype. J is TRBJ1-1 and V is TRBV4-2; no clear D. CDR1 LGHNA and CDR2 YNFKEQ come from the germline V gene. The V end was cut by 0 bases, the J end by 4 bases, with 9 bases between. This CDR3 comprises 14 residues. The chain's CDR3 is CASSQDLEGTEAFF. Here the CDR3 DNA reads TGTGCCAGCAGCCAAGATCTTGAGGGCACTGAAGCTTTCTTT.

By sample share, this clonotype is medium-sized. This chain connects TRBV12-3 or TRBV12-4 to TRBJ1-6, with D perhaps TRBD1 (5 bases). The CDR3 is made up of 13 amino acids. The V and J ends lost 3 bases and 11 bases respectively, with 11 bases between them. This chain's CDR3 is CASSFARGAPLHF. CDR3 sequence (DNA): TGTGCCAGCAGTTTCGCCCGGGGGGCACCCCTCCACTTT.

This clonotype was recorded a few times. This chain links TRBV25-1 with TRBJ2-5; 7 bases align to TRBD1. CDR3 length: 18 amino acids. The V gene end was trimmed by 2 bases and the J gene end by 7 bases; junction bases not matched to a gene: 19. CDR1 MGHDK and CDR2 SYGVNS come from the germline V gene. CDR3 region: CASSERIPGQLRVRTQYF. CDR3 DNA: TGTGCCAGCAGTGAACGAATCCCGGGACAGTTAAGAGTACGGACCCAGTACTTC.

The chain joins TRBV7-2 to TRBJ1-1; no clear D gene. The CDR3 contains 15 residues. V was trimmed by 2 bases and J by 0 bases, leaving 10 bases between them. Germline lookup yields CDR1 SGHTA and CDR2 FQGNSA. In DNA, the CDR3 is TGTGCCAGCAGCTTAATTGGGCTGTTGAACACTGAAGCTTTCTTT. Translation: CASSLIGLLNTEAFF.

This clonotype was recorded many times. This rearrangement joins TRBV5-6 to TRBJ2-1; D remains ambiguous. Trimming removed 0 bases from V and 6 bases from J, with 7 bases in between. Germline-derived CDR1 and CDR2 are SGHDT and YYEEEE. This CDR3 spans 13 amino acids. DNA of the CDR3: TGTGCCAGCAGCTTGGGGGCCCCCAATGAGCAGTTCTTC. Protein sequence: CASSLGAPNEQFF.